Following are 21 T cell receptor beta chains from one sample sequenced in a study of blood T cell repertoires in COVID-19 (dated by TCRdb to 2018 to 2021). To prepare the library, the immunoSEQ multiplex PCR assay was applied. Imported from immuneACCESS, the table was reduced by TCRdb to in-frame sequences with V and J called. These copies leave out some clones; in studies compared against another copy, an unresolved V gene accounts for under half, and the cause of the remainder is not known. The sample data list 150,000 or so clones, and around nine tenths of these were observed just once. About 2.4% of the sample rests with the top ten. Material: peripheral blood. The receptor source for this set is a woman in her seventies with acute or convalescent COVID-19.

The chain joins TRBV29-1 to TRBJ1-4; D is unresolved. The CDR3 covers 13 residues. Looked up from germline, CDR1 is SQVTM and CDR2 is ANQGSEA. The ends were cut back, 5 bases at V and 0 bases at J, with 7 bases in the middle. The CDR3 spells CSVTKATNEKLFF. The CDR3 DNA is TGCAGCGTTACTAAGGCAACTAATGAAAAACTGTTTTTT. The entire variable domain, with the rest obtained from reference TRBV29-1 and TRBJ1-4, is as follows: SAVISQKPSRDICQRGTSLTIQCQVDSQVTMMFWYRQQPGQSLTLIATANQGSEATYESGFVIDKFPISRPNLTFSTLTVSNMSPEDSSIYLCSVTKATNEKLFFGSGTQLSVL.

V usage is TRBV28 and J usage is TRBJ2-2; 10 bases match TRBD1. Germline CDR1 reads MDHEN; CDR2 reads SYDVKM. With 6 bases clipped from V and 2 bases from J, the junction kept 0 bases outside the gene matches. The CDR3 is 14 residues long. In DNA, the CDR3 is TGTGCCAGCAGGACAGGGGGCAACACCGGGGAGCTGTTTTTT. Residues: CASRTGGNTGELFF.

The V call is TRBV3-1 (or the pseudogene TRBV3-2), the J call TRBJ1-3; D is uncertain. The CDR3 sequence is 17 residues long. Trimming removed 2 bases from V and 0 bases from J, with 14 bases in between. Germline CDR1 and CDR2: LGHDT and YNNKEL (reference sequence). CDR3 residues: CASSQPLSGVSGNTIYF. CDR3 coding DNA: TGTGCCAGCAGCCAACCTCTTAGCGGCGTCTCTGGAAACACCATATATTTT.

The rearrangement joins TRBV6-5 to TRBJ2-2; TRBD2 is a possible D gene (6 bases). V lost 6 bases to trimming and J lost 6 bases, with 14 bases between them. Germline V gene lookup returns CDR1 MNHEY and CDR2 SVGAGI. This CDR3 has 14 residues. In DNA form, the CDR3 reads TGTGCCAGCAGGGTTGGGAGGTTGCCCGGGGAGCTGTTTTTT. The encoded protein is CASRVGRLPGELFF.

The chain joins TRBV10-2 to TRBJ1-2; TRBD1 aligns across 7 bases. With V trimmed by 3 bases and J by 7 bases, 5 bases remained unmatched. This CDR3 has 13 residues. Germline V gene data show CDR1 as WSHSY and CDR2 as SAAADI. The DNA for the CDR3 is TGCGCCAGCAGTGAACACAGGGGCGGTGGCTACACCTTC. This sequence encodes CASSEHRGGGYTF.

This chain uses TRBV2 with TRBJ1-2, with 7 bases matching TRBD1. Germline CDR1 is SNHLY and CDR2 is FYNNEI. The CDR3 extends over 12 amino acids. The V segment lost 7 bases and the J segment 7 bases; nucleotides outside the gene matches: 6. CDR3 nucleotides: TGTGCCAGCACGGGACAGTCGGTTGGCTACACCTTC. It is translated as CASTGQSVGYTF.

This rearrangement joins TRBV7-3 to TRBJ1-2, with D possibly TRBD1 on 6 matching bases. V lost 1 base and J 4 bases, leaving 16 bases between the germline ends. CDR1 and CDR2 from the germline V gene are SGHTA and FQGTGA. CDR3 length equals 16 residues. CDR3 residues: CASSLMPGGTPYGYTF. The CDR3 nucleotides read TGTGCCAGCAGCTTAATGCCCGGGGGGACACCCTATGGCTACACCTTC. The full variable domain, in which reference TRBV7-3 and TRBJ1-2 provide the parts outside the CDR3, is GAGVSQTPSNKVTEKGKYVELRCDPISGHTALYWYRQSLGQGPEFLIYFQGTGAADDSGLPNDRFFAVRPEGSVSTLKIQRTERGDSAVYLCASSLMPGGTPYGYTFGSGTRLTVV.

V and J are TRBV15 and TRBJ1-3, with D possibly being TRBD1 (5 bases). The germline CDR1 and CDR2 sequences are LNHNV and YYDKDF (reference sequence). V was shortened by 4 bases and J by 4 bases, with 11 bases between the two germline ends. This CDR3 contains 14 residues. CDR3 amino acids: CATSIRAGGNTIYF. In DNA form, the CDR3 reads TGTGCCACCAGCATCAGGGCAGGGGGAAACACCATATATTTT.

The V call is TRBV18, the J call TRBJ1-1, with 8 nucleotides matching TRBD1. The CDR3 runs to 18 residues. J gave up 5 bases and V 2 bases, and 16 bases lay outside the gene matches. Germline V gives CDR1 KGHSH, CDR2 LQKENI. CDR3 residues: CASSPTRTGSSLSTEAFF. In DNA, the CDR3 is TGTGCCAGCTCACCAACTAGGACAGGGTCGTCTTTGTCTACTGAAGCTTTCTTT.

This clone was observed once. V gene TRBV30 combines with J gene TRBJ1-6; D gene unclear. CDR3 length: 13 residues. Per the germline V gene, CDR1 is GTSNPN and CDR2 is SVGIG (reference sequence). The germline V and J ends were trimmed by 2 bases and 7 bases, with 9 bases remaining between them. The CDR3 bases are TGTGCCTGGAGTCAGTGGGAGAATTCACCCCTCCACTTT. It translates to CAWSQWENSPLHF.

There are a few counts of this clone. The CDR3 bases are TGTGCCAGCAGTGGTACAGGGGGTCCAACTAATGAAAAACTGTTTTTT. Translation gives CASSGTGGPTNEKLFF. This rearrangement joins TRBV2 to TRBJ1-4; 8 bases agree with TRBD1. This CDR3 contains 16 residues. J gave up 0 bases and V 4 bases, and 4 bases lay outside the gene matches. The germline CDR1 and CDR2 sequences are SNHLY and FYNNEI.

The J gene is TRBJ1-4, the V gene TRBV3-1 (or the pseudogene TRBV3-2); maybe TRBD1 (6 bases). CDR1 LGHDT and CDR2 YNNKEL come from the germline V gene (reference sequence). V lost 1 base and J lost 4, with 13 bases in between. This CDR3 has 16 amino acids. Written as DNA, the CDR3 is TGTGCCAGCAGCCAAGTTGGGGGCGCCAATAATGAAAAACTGTTTTTT. Translated, it gives CASSQVGGANNEKLFF.

The chain carries TRBV29-1 and TRBJ2-5; D might be TRBD2 (7 bases). V was cut by 4 bases and J by 4 bases, with 13 bases left in between. There are 13 residues in the CDR3. From germline, CDR1 is SQVTM and CDR2 ANQGSEA. CDR3 bases: TGCAGCGTTGTGGGGGGGCTCTTAGAGACCCAGTACTTC. Translated: CSVVGGLLETQYF.

The chain uses TRBV9 and TRBJ2-5; TRBD2 aligns across 8 bases. Germline trimming cut 0 bases from V and 2 bases from J; bases unmatched to any gene: 3. In germline, CDR1 is SGDLS, CDR2 YYNGEE. The CDR3 has 15 residues. CDR3 amino acids: CASSVAGGRQETQYF. The CDR3 DNA follows: TGTGCCAGCAGCGTAGCGGGGGGGCGTCAAGAGACCCAGTACTTC. Filled out from reference TRBV9 and TRBJ2-5, the complete variable domain reads DSGVTQTPKHLITATGQRVTLRCSPRSGDLSVYWYQQSLDQGLQFLIQYYNGEERAKGNILERFSAQQFPDLHSELNLSSLELGDSALYFCASSVAGGRQETQYFGPGTRLLVL.

In this sample, this clone turned up once. The V gene is TRBV25-1, the J gene TRBJ2-5, with 13 bases aligning to TRBD2. This CDR3 contains 16 residues. The germline V gene has CDR1 MGHDK and CDR2 SYGVNS. The junction had 6 bases not matched to a gene; V was cut back by 6 bases and J by 2 bases. CDR3 bases: TGTGCCAGCAGCTATGGACTAGCGGGGGCTCAAGAGACCCAGTACTTC. Its translation: CASSYGLAGAQETQYF.

The chain has TRBV4-1 and TRBJ1-2; 7 bases are a match to TRBD1. Per the germline V gene, CDR1 is MGHRA and CDR2 is YSYEKL. The CDR3 extends over 15 amino acids. The V and J ends lost 1 base and 2 bases, in that order; junction bases with no gene match: 4. The CDR3 nucleotides are TGCGCCAGCAGCCAAGGGACAGGATCCAACTATGGCTACACCTTC. Translation gives CASSQGTGSNYGYTF.

The rearrangement joins TRBV5-4 to TRBJ2-3, with 10 bases aligning to TRBD1. The CDR3 loop spans 17 amino acids. V lost 3 bases and J lost 3; bases outside the gene matches: 10. Per germline, CDR1 SGHNT and CDR2 YYREEE (reference sequence). The CDR3 protein is CASSSGQGRLGTDTQYF. The CDR3 region has the DNA TGTGCCAGCAGCTCGGGACAGGGGAGATTGGGGACAGATACGCAGTATTTT.

The chain links TRBV5-1 to TRBJ1-1; D not certain. The germline V gene encodes CDR1 SGHRS and CDR2 YFSETQ. CDR3 length equals 13 residues. The germline V and J ends were trimmed by 2 bases and 6 bases, with 11 bases remaining between them. The CDR3 reads CASSFVQRAEAFF. The DNA for the CDR3 is TGCGCCAGCAGCTTTGTCCAGCGGGCTGAAGCTTTCTTT.

This clone has only a few counts. This chain joins TRBV5-8 and TRBJ1-1, with 7 bases identical to TRBD1. CDR3 length: 17 amino acids. Germline V gene data show CDR1 as SGHTS and CDR2 as YDEGEE. V lost 1 base to trimming and J lost 1 base; unmatched junction nucleotides: 10. The CDR3 region is CASSLSPYRQGNTEAFF. The CDR3 DNA follows: TGTGCCAGCAGCTTGTCCCCTTATAGACAGGGGAACACTGAAGCTTTCTTT. The variable domain in full, with the rest retrieved from reference TRBV5-8 and TRBJ1-1, is EAGVTQSPTHLIKTRGQQATLRCSPISGHTSVYWYQQALGLGLQFLLWYDEGEERNRGNFPPRFSGRQFPNYSSELNVNALELEDSALYLCASSLSPYRQGNTEAFFGQGTRLTVV.

This rearrangement joins TRBV7-9 to TRBJ1-6, with a possible D match to TRBD1 (5 bases). Trimming took 1 base from V and 10 from J, leaving 23 bases between them. Germline-derived CDR1 and CDR2 are SEHNR and FQNEAQ (reference sequence). This CDR3 spans 18 amino acids. CDR3 sequence reads: CASSLVFVGRVLGSPLHF. The CDR3 region has the DNA TGTGCCAGCAGCTTAGTCTTCGTTGGCAGGGTCTTAGGATCACCCCTCCACTTT.

This clone was seen a few times. V is TRBV4-1 and J is TRBJ2-7, with 11 nucleotides matching TRBD2. After removal of 2 bases from V and 3 bases from J, the junction contained 6 bases not matched to a gene. CDR1 is MGHRA, CDR2 YSYEKL, per germline. This CDR3 is 16 amino acids long. The CDR3: CASSQTLAGGFYEQYF. The CDR3 DNA is TGCGCCAGCAGCCAAACTCTAGCGGGGGGTTTCTACGAGCAGTACTTC.